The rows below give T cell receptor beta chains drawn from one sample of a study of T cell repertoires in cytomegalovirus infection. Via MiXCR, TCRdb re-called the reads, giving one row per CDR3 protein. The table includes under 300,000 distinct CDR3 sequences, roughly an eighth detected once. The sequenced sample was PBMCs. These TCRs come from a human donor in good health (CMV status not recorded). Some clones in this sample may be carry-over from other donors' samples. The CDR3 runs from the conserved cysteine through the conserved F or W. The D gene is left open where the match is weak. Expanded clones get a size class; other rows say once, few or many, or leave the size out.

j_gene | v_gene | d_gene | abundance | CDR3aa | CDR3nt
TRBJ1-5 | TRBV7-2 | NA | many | CASSLFAGTNQPQHF | TGTGCCAGCAGCCTGTTCGCGGGTACCAATCAGCCCCAGCATTTT
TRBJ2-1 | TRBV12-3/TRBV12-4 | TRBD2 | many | CASSWTSGRAPLYNEQFF | TGTGCCAGCAGTTGGACTAGCGGGAGGGCCCCCCTTTACAATGAGCAGTTCTTC
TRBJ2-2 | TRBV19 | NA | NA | CASSPLQGGLTGELFF | TGTGCCAGTAGTCCTCTGCAGGGCGGGTTAACCGGGGAGCTGTTTTTT
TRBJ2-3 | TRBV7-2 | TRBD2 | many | CASSRSLAGGGTDTQYF | TGTGCCAGCAGCAGATCACTCGCGGGGGGGGGCACAGATACGCAGTATTTT
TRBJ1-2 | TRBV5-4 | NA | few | CASSLGDIRGYTF | TGTGCCAGCAGCTTGGGGGACATTCGAGGCTACACCTTC
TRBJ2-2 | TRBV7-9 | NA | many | CASSFGRDTGELFF | TGTGCCAGCAGCTTTGGCAGAGACACCGGGGAGCTGTTTTTT
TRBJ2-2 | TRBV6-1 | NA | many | CASGGVSENTGELFF | TGTGCCAGCGGTGGAGTTAGCGAGAACACCGGGGAGCTGTTTTTT
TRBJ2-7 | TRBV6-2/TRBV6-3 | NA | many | CASSDLGVEQYF | TGTGCCAGCAGTGACTTAGGTGTCGAGCAGTACTTC
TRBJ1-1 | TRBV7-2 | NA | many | CASSLAFQGNTEAFF | TGTGCCAGCAGCTTAGCGTTTCAGGGAAACACTGAAGCTTTCTTT
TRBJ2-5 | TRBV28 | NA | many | CASSQRTVEETQYF | TGTGCCAGCAGTCAAAGGACAGTGGAAGAGACCCAGTACTTC
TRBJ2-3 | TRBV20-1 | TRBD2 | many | CSAHRLAASTDTQYF | TGCAGTGCCCACCGACTAGCGGCTAGCACAGATACGCAGTATTTT
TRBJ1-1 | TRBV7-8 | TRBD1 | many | CASSSGTGIFAEAFF | TGTGCCAGCAGCTCCGGGACAGGGATCTTCGCTGAAGCTTTCTTT
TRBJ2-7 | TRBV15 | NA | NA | CATSRVNEQYF | TGTGCCACCAGCAGAGTGAACGAGCAGTACTTC
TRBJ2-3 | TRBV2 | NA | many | CASSELDTQYF | TGTGCCAGCAGTGAATTAGATACGCAGTATTTT
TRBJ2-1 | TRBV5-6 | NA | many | CASSTTGTAYNEQFF | TGTGCCAGCAGCACTACCGGGACGGCTTACAATGAGCAGTTCTTC
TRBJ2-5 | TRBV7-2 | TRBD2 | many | CASSAESGVWETQYF | TGTGCCAGCAGCGCGGAGAGCGGGGTGTGGGAGACCCAGTACTTC
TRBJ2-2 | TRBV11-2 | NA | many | CASSLGGVTGELFF | TGTGCCAGCAGCTTAGGAGGGGTCACCGGGGAGCTGTTTTTT
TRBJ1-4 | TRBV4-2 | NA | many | CASSRRHNEKLFF | TGTGCCAGCAGCCGACGGCATAATGAAAAACTGTTTTTT
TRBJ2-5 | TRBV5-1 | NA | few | CASSLYTSGEETQYF | TGCGCCAGCAGCTTGTACACTTCGGGAGAAGAGACCCAGTACTTC
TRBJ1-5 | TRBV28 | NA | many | CASSLGTFPNQPQHF | TGTGCCAGCAGCCTAGGGACATTTCCGAATCAGCCCCAGCATTTT
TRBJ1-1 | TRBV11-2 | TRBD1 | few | CASSLQGGEKAFF | TGTGCCAGCAGCTTACAGGGGGGAGAAAAAGCTTTCTTT
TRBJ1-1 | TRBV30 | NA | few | CAWSVKRHSRTEAFF | TGTGCCTGGAGTGTAAAGAGACATAGCCGCACTGAAGCTTTCTTT
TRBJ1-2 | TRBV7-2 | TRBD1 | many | CASRPTGDHGYTF | TGTGCCAGCAGACCTACAGGGGATCACGGCTACACCTTC
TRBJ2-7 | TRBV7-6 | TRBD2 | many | CASSPQAGVDYEQYF | TGTGCCAGCAGCCCACAGGCGGGAGTCGACTACGAGCAGTACTTC
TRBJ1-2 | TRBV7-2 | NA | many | CASSQDAPYGYTF | TGTGCCAGCAGCCAGGACGCTCCCTATGGCTACACCTTC
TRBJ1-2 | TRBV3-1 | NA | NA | CASSPLTGGTNYGYTF | TGTGCCAGCAGCCCCCTAACCGGGGGAACCAACTATGGCTACACCTTC
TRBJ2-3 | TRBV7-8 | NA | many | CASSPIRVETDTQYF | TGTGCCAGCAGCCCGATTCGGGTTGAAACAGATACGCAGTATTTT
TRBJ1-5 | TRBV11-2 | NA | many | CASSNDRNSNQPQHF | TGTGCCAGCAGCAACGACAGGAATAGCAATCAGCCCCAGCATTTT